The rows below give T cell receptor beta chains drawn from one sample of a study of CXCR3-negative and CXCR3-positive naive CD8 T cells. TCRdb re-called the 5' RACE reads; one entry per CDR3 protein, DNA not given. Here the sample table reports more than 35,000 distinct CDR3 sequences. The sequencing input was memory CD8+ T cells from blood. These receptors originate from a human donor in good health. Some clones in this sample may be carry-over from other donors' samples. Each CDR3 is given with its conserved first and last residue.

V gene	J gene	CDR3 protein
TRBV28	TRBJ2-7	CASSLSAQQYF
TRBV29-1	TRBJ2-7	CSVELHVPGAYEQYF
TRBV29-1	TRBJ1-1	CSVEDGFVNTEAFF
TRBV7-6	TRBJ2-7	CASSLVGQMSSYEQYF
TRBV7-3	TRBJ2-1	CASSPRGQAYNEQFF
TRBV10-2	TRBJ2-7	CASSPTGAYEQYF
TRBV4-2	TRBJ2-1	CASSQDIENEQFF
TRBV3-1	TRBJ2-5	CASTPPLGLEGTQYF
TRBV7-9	TRBJ1-1	CASSFLLGKNTEAFF
TRBV20-1	TRBJ2-3	CSATTSGTSDTDTQYF
TRBV29-1	TRBJ1-2	CSVEGTVGYTF
TRBV28	TRBJ2-3	CASSGLAVTDTQYF
TRBV4-2	TRBJ2-1	CASSQERLAGGHNEQFF
TRBV11-2	TRBJ1-1	CASSSGQGNTEAFF
TRBV4-3	TRBJ2-7	CASSGSGVRDEQYF
TRBV7-9	TRBJ2-1	CASSLAFPSGGIDNEQFF
TRBV29-1	TRBJ2-2	CSVPGAGELFF
TRBV20-1	TRBJ2-7	CSAPPLAGENYEQYF
TRBV28	TRBJ2-7	CASKQLSPYEQYF
TRBV20-1	TRBJ2-7	CSAPRGLADEQYF
TRBV5-1	TRBJ2-3	CASSSPDDPVLNTDTQYF
TRBV9	TRBJ1-1	CASSSGTGDTEAFF
TRBV15	TRBJ2-7	CATSTEPGPSYEQYF
TRBV20-1	TRBJ1-1	CSDSTVVWGTEAFF
TRBV7-8	TRBJ2-1	CASSWGGGEPHYNEQFF
TRBV12-3/TRBV12-4	TRBJ2-4	CASSSSLYSTGGNIQYF
TRBV7-8	TRBJ2-7	CASSLMNEQYF